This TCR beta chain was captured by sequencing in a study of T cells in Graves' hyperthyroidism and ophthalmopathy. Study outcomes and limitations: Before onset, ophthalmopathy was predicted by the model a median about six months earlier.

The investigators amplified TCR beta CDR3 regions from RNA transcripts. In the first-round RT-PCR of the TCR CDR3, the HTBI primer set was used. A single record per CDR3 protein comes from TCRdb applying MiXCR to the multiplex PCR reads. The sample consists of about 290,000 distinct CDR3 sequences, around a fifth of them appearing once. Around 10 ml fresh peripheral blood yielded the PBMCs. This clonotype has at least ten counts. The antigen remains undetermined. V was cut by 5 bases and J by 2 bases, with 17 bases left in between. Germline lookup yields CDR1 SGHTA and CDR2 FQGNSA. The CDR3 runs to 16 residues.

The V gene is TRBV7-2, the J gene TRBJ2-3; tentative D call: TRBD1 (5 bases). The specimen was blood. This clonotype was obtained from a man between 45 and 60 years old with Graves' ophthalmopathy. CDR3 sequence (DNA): TGTGCCAGCAGCCCCCGACTCTGGGGCAACACAGATACGCAGTATTTT. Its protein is CASSPRLWGNTDTQYF.